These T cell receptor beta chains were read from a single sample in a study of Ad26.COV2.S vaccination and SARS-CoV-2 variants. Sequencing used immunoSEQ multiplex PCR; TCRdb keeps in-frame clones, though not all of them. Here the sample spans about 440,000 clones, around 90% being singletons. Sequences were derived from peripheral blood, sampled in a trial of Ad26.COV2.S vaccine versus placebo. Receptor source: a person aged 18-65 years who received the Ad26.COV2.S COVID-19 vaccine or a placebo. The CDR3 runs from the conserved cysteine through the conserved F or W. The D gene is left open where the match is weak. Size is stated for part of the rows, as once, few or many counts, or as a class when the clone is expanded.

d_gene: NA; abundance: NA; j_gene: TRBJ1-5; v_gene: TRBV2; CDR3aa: CASSRYSNQPQHF; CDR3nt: TGTGCCAGCTCCAGGTATAGCAATCAGCCCCAGCATTTT
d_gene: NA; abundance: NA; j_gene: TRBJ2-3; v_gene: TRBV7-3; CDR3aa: CASSLMRTSTDTQYF; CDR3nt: TGTGCCAGCAGCTTAATGCGGACTAGCACAGATACGCAGTATTTT
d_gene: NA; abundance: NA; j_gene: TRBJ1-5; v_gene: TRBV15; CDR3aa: CATSRTGYGSNQPQHF; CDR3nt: TGTGCCACCAGCAGAACAGGGTACGGGAGCAATCAGCCCCAGCATTTT
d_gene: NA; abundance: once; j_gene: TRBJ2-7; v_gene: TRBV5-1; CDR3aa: CASSLAVTSYEQYF; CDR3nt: TGCGCCAGCAGCTTGGCGGTCACCTCCTACGAGCAGTACTTC
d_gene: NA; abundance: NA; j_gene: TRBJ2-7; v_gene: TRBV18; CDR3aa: CASSPPVIGGGYEQYF; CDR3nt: TGTGCCAGCTCACCACCAGTAATCGGAGGCGGCTACGAGCAGTACTTC
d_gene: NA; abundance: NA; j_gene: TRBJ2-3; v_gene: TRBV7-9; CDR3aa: CASTPGGGADTQYF; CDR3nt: TGTGCCAGCACCCCCGGAGGGGGGGCAGATACGCAGTATTTT
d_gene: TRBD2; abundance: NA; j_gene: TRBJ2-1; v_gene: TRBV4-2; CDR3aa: CASSQRTSGTYNEQFF; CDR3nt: TGTGCCAGCAGCCAACGGACTAGCGGCACCTACAATGAGCAGTTCTTC
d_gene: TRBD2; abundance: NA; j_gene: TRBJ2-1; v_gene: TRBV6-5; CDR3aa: CASSLAGEIDEQFF; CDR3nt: TGTGCCAGCAGTCTAGCGGGAGAAATCGATGAGCAGTTCTTC
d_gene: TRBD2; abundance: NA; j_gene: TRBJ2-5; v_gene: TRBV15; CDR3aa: CATSRGGLAGGQETQYF; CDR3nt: TGTGCCACCAGCAGAGGAGGACTAGCGGGAGGGCAGGAGACCCAGTACTTC
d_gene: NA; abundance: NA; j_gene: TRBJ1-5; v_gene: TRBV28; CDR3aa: CASSLGSGGGVNQPQHF; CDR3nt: TGTGCCAGCAGTTTAGGTTCTGGGGGCGGAGTCAATCAGCCCCAGCATTTT
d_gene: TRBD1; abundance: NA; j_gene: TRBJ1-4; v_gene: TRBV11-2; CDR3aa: CASRPRGTGGEKLFF; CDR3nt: TGTGCCAGCAGACCAAGGGGAACAGGGGGCGAAAAACTGTTTTTT
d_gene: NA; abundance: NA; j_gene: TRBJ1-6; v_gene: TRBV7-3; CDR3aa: CASSWGGNSPLHF; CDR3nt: TGTGCCAGCAGCTGGGGCGGTAATTCACCCCTCCACTTT
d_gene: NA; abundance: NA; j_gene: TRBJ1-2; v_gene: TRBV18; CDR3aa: CASSPPSLYGYTF; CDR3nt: TGTGCCAGCTCACCACCATCCCTCTATGGCTACACCTTC
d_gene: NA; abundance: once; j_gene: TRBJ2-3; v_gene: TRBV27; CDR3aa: CASGGSGHTDTQYF; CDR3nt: TGTGCCAGCGGAGGCTCGGGGCACACAGATACGCAGTATTTT
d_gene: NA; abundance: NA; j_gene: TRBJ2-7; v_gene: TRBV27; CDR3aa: CASSPLLRRNSYEQYF; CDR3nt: TGTGCCAGCAGTCCCCTTTTAAGGCGCAACTCCTACGAGCAGTACTTC
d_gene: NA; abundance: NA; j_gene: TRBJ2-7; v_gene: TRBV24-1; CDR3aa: CATSGDARDGGGQYF; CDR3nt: TGTGCCACCAGTGGTGATGCGAGGGACGGCGGAGGGCAGTACTTC
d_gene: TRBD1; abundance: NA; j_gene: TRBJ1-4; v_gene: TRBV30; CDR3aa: CAWNGQAPYEKLFF; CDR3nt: TGTGCCTGGAACGGACAGGCTCCATATGAAAAACTGTTTTTT
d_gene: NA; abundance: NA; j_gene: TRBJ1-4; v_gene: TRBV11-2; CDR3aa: CASSLGGSPNEKLFF; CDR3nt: TGTGCCAGCAGCTTAGGGGGGTCGCCTAATGAAAAACTGTTTTTT
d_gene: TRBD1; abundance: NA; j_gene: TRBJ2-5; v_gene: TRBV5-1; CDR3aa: CASSLGLLNRGQRSETQYF; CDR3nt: TGCGCCAGCAGCTTGGGGCTTTTAAACAGGGGCCAACGATCGGAGACCCAGTACTTC
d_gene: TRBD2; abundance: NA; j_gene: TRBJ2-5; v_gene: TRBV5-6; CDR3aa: CASSLDPAGVQETQYF; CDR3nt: TGTGCCAGCAGCTTGGACCCAGCGGGAGTCCAAGAGACCCAGTACTTC
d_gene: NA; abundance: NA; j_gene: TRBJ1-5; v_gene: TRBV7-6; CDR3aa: CASSLAWGSNQPQHF; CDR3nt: TGTGCCAGCAGCTTAGCTTGGGGGAGCAATCAGCCCCAGCATTTT
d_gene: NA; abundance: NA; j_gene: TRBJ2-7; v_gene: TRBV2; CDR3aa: CASSEALGYEQYF; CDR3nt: TGTGCCAGCAGTGAAGCTTTGGGATACGAGCAGTACTTC
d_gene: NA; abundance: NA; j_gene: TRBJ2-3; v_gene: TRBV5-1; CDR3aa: CASRDVRNTDTQYF; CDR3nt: TGCGCCAGCAGGGACGTTAGGAACACAGATACGCAGTATTTT
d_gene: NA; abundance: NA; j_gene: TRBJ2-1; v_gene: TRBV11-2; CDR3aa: CASSFPTRGEGADYNEQFF; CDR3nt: TGTGCCAGCAGCTTTCCCACCCGGGGGGAGGGGGCCGACTACAATGAGCAGTTCTTC
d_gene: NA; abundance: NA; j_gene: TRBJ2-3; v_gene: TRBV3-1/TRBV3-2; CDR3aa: CASSQGVSNGVDTQYF; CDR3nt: TGTGCCAGCAGCCAAGGGGTCTCCAACGGGGTAGATACGCAGTATTTT
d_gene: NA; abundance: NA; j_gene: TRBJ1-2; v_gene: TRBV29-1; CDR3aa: CSVGRGPNYGYTF; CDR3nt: TGCAGCGTCGGAAGGGGTCCAAACTATGGCTACACCTTC
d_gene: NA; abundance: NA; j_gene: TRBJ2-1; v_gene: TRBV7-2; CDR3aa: CASSLRGGGHNEQFF; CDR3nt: TGTGCCAGCAGCTTGAGGGGAGGGGGGCACAATGAGCAGTTCTTC
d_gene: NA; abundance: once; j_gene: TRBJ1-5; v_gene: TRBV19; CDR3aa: CASSIGWGRVGQPQHF; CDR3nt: TGTGCCAGTAGTATCGGGTGGGGAAGAGTGGGTCAGCCCCAGCATTTT
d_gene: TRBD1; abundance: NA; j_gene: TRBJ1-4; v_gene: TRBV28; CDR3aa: CASTDRGSDEKLFF; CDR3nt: TGTGCCAGCACCGACAGGGGGAGTGATGAAAAACTGTTTTTT